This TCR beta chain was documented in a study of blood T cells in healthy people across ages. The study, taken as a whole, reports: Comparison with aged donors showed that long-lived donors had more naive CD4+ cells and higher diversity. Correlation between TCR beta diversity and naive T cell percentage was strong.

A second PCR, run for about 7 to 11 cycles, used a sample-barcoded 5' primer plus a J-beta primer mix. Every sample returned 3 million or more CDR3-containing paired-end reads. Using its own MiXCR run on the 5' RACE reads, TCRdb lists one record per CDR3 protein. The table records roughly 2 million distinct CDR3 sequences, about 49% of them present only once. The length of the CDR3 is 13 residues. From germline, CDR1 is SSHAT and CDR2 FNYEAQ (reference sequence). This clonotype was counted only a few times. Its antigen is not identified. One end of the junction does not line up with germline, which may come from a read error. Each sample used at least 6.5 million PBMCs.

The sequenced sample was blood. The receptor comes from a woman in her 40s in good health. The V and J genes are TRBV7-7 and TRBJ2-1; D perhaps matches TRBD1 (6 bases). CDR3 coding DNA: TGTGCTAGCAGCGCAGGGGTTTACAATGAGCAGTTCTTC. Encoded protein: CASSAGVYNEQFF.